These 9 T cell receptor beta chains were all obtained from the same sample, sequenced in a study of T cell responses to AZD1222 COVID-19 vaccine. Clones were sequenced by immunoSEQ multiplex PCR, and TCRdb holds only the in-frame ones, with some missing. The sample holds 100,000 to 150,000 clones, about nine tenths seen once. Sequences were derived from peripheral blood, sampled on day 0 of AZD1222 vaccination. These receptors originate from an adult in good health.

J is TRBJ2-3 and V is TRBV6-5, with 8 bases aligning to TRBD2. V lost 5 bases and J lost 0; bases outside the gene matches: 4. Germline CDR1 MNHEY, CDR2 SVGAGI. There are 15 residues in the CDR3. CDR3 coding DNA: TGTGCCAGCAGTACACTAGCGGCTAGCACAGATACGCAGTATTTT. It is translated as CASSTLAASTDTQYF.

The chain is built from TRBV5-1 and TRBJ2-5; TRBD1 might be the D (6 bases). CDR3 length: 14 amino acids. The germline V gene encodes CDR1 SGHRS and CDR2 YFSETQ. With 4 bases removed from V and 4 bases from J, the gap between germline ends came to 14 bases. The DNA for the CDR3 is TGCGCCAGCAGCGGCACAGGGTCAGGAGAGACCCAGTACTTC. This sequence encodes CASSGTGSGETQYF.

The chain joins TRBV5-6 to TRBJ2-7; D possibly matches TRBD1 or TRBD2 (7 bases each). CDR1 is SGHDT, CDR2 YYEEEE, per germline. This CDR3 contains 16 residues. V was clipped by 0 bases and J by 5 bases, with 18 bases between them. The CDR3 DNA is TGTGCCAGCAGCTTGGCCGGGGGAGGGACAGAGGACGAGCAGTACTTC. It encodes CASSLAGGGTEDEQYF.

The J gene is TRBJ2-1, the V gene TRBV6-5; 8 nucleotides agree with TRBD1. The CDR3 runs to 15 residues. The V gene end was trimmed by 1 base and the J gene end by 8 bases; junction bases not matched to a gene: 7. Germline-derived CDR1 and CDR2 are MNHEY and SVGAGI. In DNA, the CDR3 is TGTGCCAGCAGTTACTATGGCAGGGGGCAGGATGAGCAGTTCTTC. Its protein product is CASSYYGRGQDEQFF.

V and J are TRBV6-5 and TRBJ1-2; D gene ambiguous. The CDR3 is 13 amino acids. CDR1 MNHEY and CDR2 SVGAGI come from the germline V gene. V was clipped by 8 bases and J by 3 bases, with 13 bases between them. The chain's CDR3 is CASGEESYYGYTF. Here the CDR3 DNA reads TGTGCCAGCGGGGAGGAGAGCTACTATGGCTACACCTTC.

The rearrangement uses TRBV7-2 and TRBJ2-5, with TRBD1 matching 7 bases. V lost 4 bases, J lost 5 bases, and 10 bases stayed unmatched. Germline V lookup: CDR1 SGHTA, CDR2 FQGNSA. The CDR3 has 15 residues. Here the CDR3 reads CASSSYPQGRETQYF. In nucleotides, the CDR3 is TGTGCCAGCAGCTCTTACCCACAGGGGCGGGAGACCCAGTACTTC.

CDR3 DNA: TGTGCCAGCGCAAATTTAACCGTACGGGGTAGACCGAACACCGGGGAGCTGTTTTTT. This codes for CASANLTVRGRPNTGELFF. The chain couples TRBV27 to TRBJ2-2, with D perhaps TRBD2 (5 bases). The CDR3 has 19 residues. Germline V gene sequence: CDR1 MNHEY, CDR2 SMNVEV (reference sequence). V was pared by 8 bases and J by 0 bases, with 25 bases between.

This clone was detected only once. This chain connects TRBV12-3 or TRBV12-4 to TRBJ1-5; TRBD1 is a possible D gene (5 bases). This CDR3 spans 13 amino acids. Trimming removed 4 bases at V and 7 bases at J, with 11 bases between. CDR3 in amino acids: CASSWAGSQPQHF. CDR3 in DNA: TGTGCCAGCAGTTGGGCAGGGTCACAGCCCCAGCATTTT.

The CDR3 sequence is CASSDVYGYTF. The CDR3 region has the DNA TGTGCCAGCAGTGACGTCTATGGCTACACCTTC. This chain uses TRBV2 with TRBJ1-2; no firm D call. The germline V and J ends were trimmed by 3 bases and 4 bases, with 3 bases remaining between them. This CDR3 contains 11 residues. From germline, CDR1 is SNHLY and CDR2 FYNNEI. Using reference TRBV2 and TRBJ1-2 for the parts outside the CDR3, the full variable domain is EPEVTQTPSHQVTQMGQEVILRCVPISNHLYFYWYRQILGQKVEFLVSFYNNEISEKSEIFDDQFSVERPDGSNFTLKIRSTKLEDSAMYFCASSDVYGYTFGSGTRLTVV.